The rows below give T cell receptor beta chains drawn from one sample of a study of response to subunit inactivated influenza vaccine. A single record per CDR3 protein comes from TCRdb applying MiXCR to the RT-PCR reads. The data show about 520,000 distinct CDR3 sequences, roughly 23% seen once. The sample consisted of CD4+ T cells sorted from PBMCs, taken about 5 days after vaccination. These receptors were taken from a man between 45 and 60 years old who received an inactivated influenza vaccine. Each CDR3 is given with its conserved first and last residue. The D gene is left open where the match is weak. The size field is filled for only some rows; it gives once, few, many or a size class.

v_call	j_call	clone_size	d_call	cdr3_nt	cdr3_aa
TRBV5-5	TRBJ2-5	many	TRBD1	TGTGCCAGCAGCTCGTTCGCCACAGGGGGAAAGACCCAGTACTTC	CASSSFATGGKTQYF
TRBV7-8	TRBJ2-2	.	.	TGTGCCAGCAGAGACAGCGTCGGCACCGGGGAGCTGTTTTTT	CASRDSVGTGELFF
TRBV20-1	TRBJ2-4	.	TRBD2	TGCAGTGCTAGAGATAAACTAGCGGGAGTGGTGGCCATTCAGTACTTC	CSARDKLAGVVAIQYF
TRBV5-6	TRBJ2-3	.	TRBD2	TGTGCCAGCAGCTTGGGACTAGCGGGAGTTGCGAATACGCAGTATTTT	CASSLGLAGVANTQYF
TRBV20-1	TRBJ1-5	few	.	TGCAGTGCTAGAGATGAGGGGTTGGGCAATCAGCCCCAGCATTTT	CSARDEGLGNQPQHF
TRBV4-2	TRBJ2-7	.	.	TGTGCCAGCAGCCAAGACCGCCCCTCCGAGCAGTACTTC	CASSQDRPSEQYF
TRBV3-1	TRBJ2-5	.	.	TGTGCCAGCAGCCAAATCCGGACACCAAAAGAGACCCAGTACTTC	CASSQIRTPKETQYF
TRBV7-2	TRBJ2-5	few	TRBD2	TGTGCCAGCAGCTTGTCCGGGACTAGCGGACAAGAGACCCAGTACTTC	CASSLSGTSGQETQYF
TRBV5-4	TRBJ1-1	.	TRBD1	TGTGCCAGCAGCCAAACCGGGACAGGGACCACTGAAGCTTTCTTT	CASSQTGTGTTEAFF
TRBV3-1	TRBJ2-7	.	.	TGTGCCAGCAGCCAAGATGCGGGATCGACGACCTATTACGAGCAGTACTTC	CASSQDAGSTTYYEQYF
TRBV7-2	TRBJ2-3	.	.	TGTGCCAGCAGCCCTAGGTGGGGGACTGGAGATACGCAGTATTTT	CASSPRWGTGDTQYF
TRBV29-1	TRBJ2-5	.	TRBD1	TGCAGCGCTAGGACAGGGGCCCAAGAAGAGACCCAGTACTTC	CSARTGAQEETQYF
TRBV18	TRBJ1-2	.	.	TGTGCCAGCTCACCACCGAATAACTATGGCTACACCTTC	CASSPPNNYGYTF
TRBV28	TRBJ2-5	few	.	TGTGCCAGCAGTTTTACAGGAGCCCAAGAGACCCAGTACTTC	CASSFTGAQETQYF
TRBV29-1	TRBJ2-7	many	.	TGCAGCGTAGCGACAGTCTCCTACGAGCAGTACTTC	CSVATVSYEQYF
TRBV20-1	TRBJ2-3	.	TRBD1	TGCAGTGCCCTTGGGACAGCTTACACAGATACGCAGTATTTT	CSALGTAYTDTQYF
TRBV10-3	TRBJ2-7	few	TRBD2	TGTGCCATCAGGGGACTAGCCCCCGAGCAGTACTTC	CAIRGLAPEQYF
TRBV3-1	TRBJ2-5	.	.	TGTGCCAGCAGCCTTATTGGGGGACGGGGAGAGACCCAGTACTTC	CASSLIGGRGETQYF
TRBV6-1	TRBJ2-5	.	.	TGTGCCAGCCGTACCTCTGGGCAGCAAGAGACCCAGTACTTC	CASRTSGQQETQYF
TRBV4-3	TRBJ2-5	.	.	TGCGCCAGCAGCCATGATATGGGTGAGGGAGAGACCCAGTACTTC	CASSHDMGEGETQYF
TRBV11-2	TRBJ2-2	few	TRBD2	TGTGCCAGCAGCTTACTGGGACTAGCGACCGGGGAGCTGTTTTTT	CASSLLGLATGELFF
TRBV20-1	TRBJ2-3	few	.	TGCAGTGCCGAGGACTTCCCAGATACGCAGTATTTT	CSAEDFPDTQYF
TRBV5-1	TRBJ2-2	.	.	TGCGCCAGCAGAAAGAGGCCCGGGGAGCTGTTTTTT	CASRKRPGELFF
TRBV14	TRBJ1-2	.	TRBD1	TGTGCCAGCAGCGTGGGACAGACTTATGGCTACACCTTC	CASSVGQTYGYTF
TRBV12-3/TRBV12-4	TRBJ1-1	.	.	TGTGCCAGCAGTTTTAGGGTGGAAGGCACTGAAGCTTTCTTT	CASSFRVEGTEAFF
TRBV24-1	TRBJ2-7	few	.	TGTGCCACCAGTGATTCATTGGGGAGCCACGAGCAGTACTTC	CATSDSLGSHEQYF
TRBV5-1	TRBJ2-1	.	.	TGCGCCAGCAGCCCCTCAACAGGGATATACAATGAGCAGTTCTTC	CASSPSTGIYNEQFF
TRBV29-1	TRBJ1-2	.	TRBD1	TGCAGCGCGGGACAGGGGGCGGAGGGCTACACCTTC	CSAGQGAEGYTF
TRBV20-1	TRBJ2-3	few	TRBD1	TGCAGTGCTAGACTTACCGGCTCACTCGGGACAGTCACAGATACGCAGTATTTT	CSARLTGSLGTVTDTQYF
TRBV7-2	TRBJ2-5	.	TRBD1	TGTGCCAGCAACGACAGGGGACAAGAGACCCAGTACTTC	CASNDRGQETQYF
TRBV5-1	TRBJ2-2	.	.	TGCGCCAGCAGCTCGACTACCACTAACACCGGGGAGCTGTTTTTT	CASSSTTTNTGELFF
TRBV12-3/TRBV12-4	TRBJ1-1	.	TRBD1	TGTGCCAGCAGTCCCATAGCAGGGGGTGGCACTGAAGCTTTCTTT	CASSPIAGGGTEAFF
TRBV12-3/TRBV12-4	TRBJ1-6	.	.	TGTGCCAGCAGCCTAAAGACAAGGAGCTCCTATAATTCACCCCTCCACTTT	CASSLKTRSSYNSPLHF
TRBV18	TRBJ2-5	.	TRBD1	TGTGCCAGCTCACTCAGGGGGTATGAGGAGACCCAGTACTTC	CASSLRGYEETQYF
TRBV28	TRBJ2-7	.	.	TGTGCCAGCAGTTTAAAGATTAGCTACGAGCAGTACTTC	CASSLKISYEQYF
TRBV5-1	TRBJ2-3	.	.	TGCGCCAGCAGAGATATCCGAGGAGATACGCAGTATTTT	CASRDIRGDTQYF
TRBV19	TRBJ2-1	few	TRBD2	TGTGCCAGTAGTATGCTTGCGCCGGGACTAGCGGGAGGGAAGCAGTTCTTC	CASSMLAPGLAGGKQFF
TRBV18	TRBJ2-1	few	.	TGTGCCAGCTCACCCGGTGGGGCTGCCGATGAGCAGTTCTTC	CASSPGGAADEQFF
TRBV28	TRBJ1-4	.	.	TGTGCCAGCACCGATCGTGAAAAACTGTTTTTT	CASTDREKLFF
TRBV5-1	TRBJ1-1	few	TRBD1	TGCGCCAGCGGGACAGGGGGACAGAACACTGAAGCTTTCTTT	CASGTGGQNTEAFF
TRBV18	TRBJ2-5	.	.	TGTGCCAGCTCACCGGGGCTTGGAGAGACCCAGTACTTC	CASSPGLGETQYF
TRBV4-2	TRBJ2-3	.	TRBD2	TGTGCCAGCAGCCAAGATAGCGGGAGGGCCGAAGATACGCAGTATTTT	CASSQDSGRAEDTQYF
TRBV12-3/TRBV12-4	TRBJ2-1	few	TRBD2	TGTGCCAGCAGTTTCGGGGGGGCCACAGAGCAGTTCTTC	CASSFGGATEQFF
TRBV28	TRBJ2-5	.	.	TGTGCCAGCAGCCCGTGGCTACAAGAGACCCAGTACTTC	CASSPWLQETQYF
TRBV5-1	TRBJ2-3	few	.	TGCGCCAGCAGCCCTCCAGGTGGCGCAGATACGCAGTATTTT	CASSPPGGADTQYF